This T cell receptor (beta chain) originates from a study of shared clonotypes between healthy human individuals. Germline V lookup: CDR1 SGHRS, CDR2 YFSETQ. V lost 4 bases, J lost 4 bases, and 6 bases stayed unmatched. The CDR3 length is 15 residues. Naive CD8 cells lacked CD45RO and underwent positive selection for CCR7, leaving out terminally differentiated effector memory CD45RA+ cells. Generated by immunoSEQ multiplex PCR, the TCRdb table keeps only in-frame clones and is missing some. The sample has nearly 2 million clones; less than 95% are singletons. This TCR came from a man between 18 and 29 years old in good health. The genes are TRBV5-1 and TRBJ2-3; 10 bases map to TRBD2. The sample was naive CD8+ T cells sorted from blood. The CDR3 spells CASSLRLAGADTQYF. Here the CDR3 DNA reads TGCGCCAGCAGCCTGAGACTAGCGGGCGCAGATACGCAGTATTTT.